This is a list of T cell receptor beta chains from one sample in a study of tumor T cells in aggressive B-cell lymphoma. The table came from immunoSEQ multiplex PCR; TCRdb's copy has only in-frame clones and leaves some out. The sample carries 10,000 or so clones, more than 75% recorded once. Sequenced material: tumor tissue. These receptors all come from an adult with diffuse large B cell lymphoma. The CDR3 runs from the conserved cysteine through the conserved F or W. Each record gives: J gene, D gene, clone size, V gene, CDR3 protein, CDR3 DNA. The D gene is left open where the match is weak. A clone size is listed for some rows: how often the clone was seen (once, few, many), or a class if it is expanded.

TRBJ2-1 | TRBD2 | NA | TRBV4-1 | CASSPGGYNKQFF | TGCGCCAGCAGTCCCGGGGGGTACAATAAGCAGTTCTTC
TRBJ1-5 | TRBD1 | once | TRBV7-9 | CASSLIGGGQPQHF | TGTGCCAGCAGCTTAATAGGGGGCGGTCAGCCCCAGCATTTT
TRBJ2-3 | NA | NA | TRBV6-1 | CASSRGTDTQYF | TGTGCCAGCAGCAGGGGAACAGATACGCAGTATTTT
TRBJ2-1 | NA | few | TRBV28 | CASSLDFLTYNEQFF | TGTGCCAGCAGCCTGGACTTCCTCACCTACAATGAGCAGTTCTTC
TRBJ2-3 | NA | NA | TRBV30 | CASGAGAGGTDTQYF | TGTGCCTCCGGGGCAGGGGCGGGGGGCACAGATACGCAGTATTTT
TRBJ2-7 | NA | NA | TRBV18 | CASSPELIYEQYF | TGTGCCAGCTCACCAGAGCTTATCTACGAGCAGTACTTC
TRBJ2-1 | NA | NA | TRBV5-4 | CASSSGADRSSYNEQFF | TGTGCCAGCAGCTCCGGAGCTGACAGGAGCTCCTACAATGAGCAGTTCTTC
TRBJ1-1 | NA | NA | TRBV7-3 | CASSLNRENTEAFF | TGTGCCAGCAGCTTAAACAGGGAGAACACTGAAGCTTTCTTT
TRBJ1-1 | NA | NA | TRBV7-9 | CASKLGGEAFF | TGTGCCAGCAAATTAGGGGGTGAAGCTTTCTTT